The entry that follows covers one T cell receptor (beta chain) sequence. Assay used: immunoSEQ multiplex PCR; TCRdb lists only in-frame clones, some missing. The sample yields 350,000 to 450,000 clones, roughly 90% seen once. The data derive from a study of blood T cell repertoires in COVID-19. As for the study in general: Sample material is recorded as cDNA or gDNA derived from T cells, B-cell-depleted T cells, or PBMCs.

The CDR3 loop spans 14 amino acids. The V end was cut by 9 bases, the J end by 1 base, with 16 bases between. Germline V CDR1 and CDR2: MNHEY, SVGAGI. The chain joins TRBV6-5 to TRBJ2-7, with D maybe TRBD2 (6 bases). The receptor's source is a woman in her 30s who had recovered from COVID-19. The sample taken for sequencing was PBMCs or T cells enriched from blood (not recorded which). CDR3 in amino acids: CASQTGVRSYEQYF. CDR3 bases: TGTGCCAGTCAGACGGGAGTTCGATCCTACGAGCAGTACTTC.